Listed here are 10 T cell receptor beta chains from one sample, sequenced in a study of T cell changes during pregnancy in multiple sclerosis. TCRdb's copy holds only in-frame clones and misses some; the assay was immunoSEQ multiplex PCR. The table has around 57,000 clones, roughly 91% seen once; the top ten hold 1% to 1.5%. The sample here was peripheral blood, taken after pregnancy. These receptors were collected from a female donor in good health, enrolled as a control in a pregnancy study.

This clone was counted between two and nine times. This chain connects TRBV19 to TRBJ1-3, with 10 bases that match TRBD1. V lost 4 bases and J lost 2; bases outside the gene matches: 2. The CDR3 extends over 15 amino acids. Per germline, CDR1 LNHDA and CDR2 SQIVND (reference sequence). CDR3 loop: CASSNGQGAGNTIYF. CDR3 nucleotides: TGTGCCAGTAGTAACGGACAGGGGGCTGGAAACACCATATATTTT.

V and J are TRBV5-5 and TRBJ1-3; no definite D call. The CDR3 is 15 amino acids. V was trimmed by 0 bases and J by 0 bases, leaving 7 bases between them. The V gene's germline CDR1 is SGHKS and CDR2 YYEKEE (reference sequence). CDR3 sequence reads: CASSLDATSGNTIYF. DNA of the CDR3: TGTGCCAGCAGCTTGGACGCTACCTCTGGAAACACCATATATTTT. The full variable domain, in which reference TRBV5-5 and TRBJ1-3 provide the parts outside the CDR3, is DAGVTQSPTHLIKTRGQQVTLRCSPISGHKSVSWYQQVLGQGPQFIFQYYEKEERGRGNFPDRFSARQFPNYSSELNVNALLLGDSALYLCASSLDATSGNTIYFGEGSWLTVV.

The chain links TRBV6-1 to TRBJ2-7, with D maybe TRBD1 (6 bases). This CDR3 has 16 residues. Trimming left V 4 bases short and J 0 bases short, with 16 bases between. CDR1 MNHNS and CDR2 SASEGT come from the germline V gene. The CDR3 nucleotides read TGTGCCAGCAGTGGCGACATAGGACAGAACTCCTACGAGCAGTACTTC. Protein product: CASSGDIGQNSYEQYF.

The chain carries TRBV9 and TRBJ1-4; D not certain. V dropped 0 bases and J dropped 0 bases, with 12 bases sitting between them. Looked up from germline, CDR1 is SGDLS and CDR2 is YYNGEE. This CDR3 has 17 residues. The CDR3 nucleotides are TGTGCCAGCAGCGTAGGGTTAGGGAGGGCAACTAATGAAAAACTGTTTTTT. This gives the protein CASSVGLGRATNEKLFF.

The V gene is TRBV5-4, the J gene TRBJ2-7, with 8 positions matching TRBD1. CDR1 and CDR2 from the germline V gene are SGHNT and YYREEE (reference sequence). This CDR3 is 14 amino acids long. V shed 4 bases, J shed 2 bases, and the junction held 5 bases outside the gene matches. CDR3 DNA: TGTGCCAGCAGCCCCGTGGGACAGGCCTACGAGCAGTACTTC. Residues: CASSPVGQAYEQYF.

The chain combines TRBV29-1 with TRBJ1-2, with 10 bases matching TRBD1. The trim removed 7 bases at V and 5 bases at J, leaving 13 bases unmatched. From germline, CDR1 is SQVTM and CDR2 ANQGSEA. CDR3 length: 15 residues. The CDR3 sequence: CSASSATGGPYGYTF. CDR3 coding DNA: TGCAGCGCCTCGTCCGCGACAGGGGGCCCTTATGGCTACACCTTC.

The CDR3 DNA is TGTGCCAGCAGCCAATTCTACAGGGCACTTAACTATGGCTACACCTTC. This translates into CASSQFYRALNYGYTF. V gene TRBV5-4 combines with J gene TRBJ1-2; D possibly corresponds to TRBD1 (6 bases). Trimming took 4 bases from V and 1 from J, leaving 17 bases between them. CDR3 size: 16 residues. The germline CDR1 and CDR2 sequences are SGHNT and YYREEE (reference sequence).

V usage is TRBV7-9 and J usage is TRBJ1-2; D might be TRBD1 (5 bases). The V end was cut by 0 bases, the J end by 7 bases, with 6 bases between. The CDR3 totals 12 residues. The V gene's germline CDR1 is SEHNR and CDR2 FQNEAQ (reference sequence). CDR3 sequence reads: CASSLAGGGYTF. The CDR3 region has the DNA TGTGCCAGCAGCTTAGCGGGGGGTGGCTACACCTTC.

In this sample, this clone turned up once. CDR3 nucleotide sequence: TGTGCCAGCAGCCCTGGGACACTTAGCACAGATACGCAGTATTTT. This codes for CASSPGTLSTDTQYF. This chain uses TRBV11-2 with TRBJ2-3; D perhaps matches TRBD1 (6 bases). The CDR3 is 15 residues long. CDR1 and CDR2 from the germline V gene are SGHAT and FQNNGV. Trimming removed 5 bases from V and 0 bases from J, with 12 bases in between.

This clone was seen a handful of times. The CDR3 DNA follows: TGTGCCAGCAGTTCAGGGGGATTTGGCTACACCTTC. Its translation is CASSSGGFGYTF. The V call is TRBV27, the J call TRBJ1-2; TRBD1 matches 7 bases. CDR1 and CDR2 from the germline V gene are MNHEY and SMNVEV (reference sequence). The CDR3 covers 12 residues. V gave up 4 bases and J gave up 7 bases; unmatched junction bases: 3.